This T cell receptor beta chain came from a study of early T cells in non-severe SARS-CoV-2 infection. Across the whole study: The sequenced material was bulk RNA from unsorted whole blood, and its chains were unpaired. Findings of the study overall: Clonotype matching in VDJdb favored anti-spike CD8 responses and did not capture private and CD4 specificities.

This clonotype was observed a few times. Its antigen is not identified. The TCR library protocol attached unique molecular identifiers to the individual cDNA molecules. Each CDR3 protein gets one entry after TCRdb re-called the 5' RACE reads with MiXCR. The sample holds 30,000 or so distinct CDR3 sequences, around 7% seen once. The V segment lost 3 bases and the J segment 0 bases; nucleotides outside the gene matches: 7. The CDR3 is made up of 17 amino acids. Looked up from germline, CDR1 is KGHSH and CDR2 is LQKENI. V is TRBV18 and J is TRBJ2-2; 7 bases fit TRBD2. Specimen: whole blood. This clonotype was sampled from an adult who was a healthcare worker with PCR-confirmed SARS-CoV-2 infection or an uninfected control (not recorded which). This CDR3 reads CASSPRRAGPNTGELFF. Here the CDR3 DNA reads TGTGCCAGCTCACCTCGCCGAGCGGGACCGAACACCGGGGAGCTGTTTTTT. Complete variable domain (other parts from reference TRBV18 and TRBJ2-2): NAGVMQNPRHLVRRRGQEARLRCSPMKGHSHVYWYRQLPEEGLKFMVYLQKENIIDESGMPKERFSAEFPKEGPSILRIQQVVRGDSAAYFCASSPRRAGPNTGELFFGEGSRLTVL.